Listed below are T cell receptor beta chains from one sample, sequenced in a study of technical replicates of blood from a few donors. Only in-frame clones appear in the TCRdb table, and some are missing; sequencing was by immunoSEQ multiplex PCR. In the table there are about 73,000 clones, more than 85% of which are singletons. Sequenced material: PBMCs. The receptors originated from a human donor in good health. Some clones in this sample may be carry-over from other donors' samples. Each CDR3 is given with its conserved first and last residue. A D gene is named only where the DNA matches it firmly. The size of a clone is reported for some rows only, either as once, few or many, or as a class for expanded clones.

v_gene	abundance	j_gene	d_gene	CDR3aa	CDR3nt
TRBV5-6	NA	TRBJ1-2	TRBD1	CASSEWDRGGANYGYTF	TGTGCCAGCAGCGAATGGGACAGGGGTGGCGCTAACTATGGCTACACCTTC
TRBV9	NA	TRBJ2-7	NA	CASSGTGPEQYF	TGTGCCAGCAGCGGAACAGGACCCGAGCAGTACTTC
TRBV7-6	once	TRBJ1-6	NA	CASSLGPGSGANSNSPLHF	TGTGCCAGCAGCTTAGGCCCCGGTTCAGGGGCGAATTCTAATTCACCCCTCCACTTT
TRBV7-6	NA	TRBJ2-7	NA	CASSPGLTRYEQYF	TGTGCCAGCAGCCCGGGACTCACGCGCTACGAGCAGTACTTC
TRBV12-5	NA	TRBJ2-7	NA	CASGLGGGSIYEQYF	TGTGCTAGTGGTTTGGGTGGGGGCTCAATCTACGAGCAGTACTTC
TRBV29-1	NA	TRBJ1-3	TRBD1	CSADDRGTGNTIYF	TGCAGCGCAGACGACAGGGGGACTGGAAACACCATATATTTT
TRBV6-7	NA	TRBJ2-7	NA	CASSYANSGAHEQYF	TGTGCCAGCAGTTACGCGAATTCGGGAGCTCACGAGCAGTACTTC
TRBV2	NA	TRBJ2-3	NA	CASSEGPDYGSQYF	TGTGCCAGCAGTGAAGGGCCAGACTACGGTTCGCAGTATTTT
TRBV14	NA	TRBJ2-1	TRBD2	CASSQGWGLAGNEQFF	TGTGCCAGCAGCCAAGGGTGGGGACTAGCGGGCAATGAGCAGTTCTTC
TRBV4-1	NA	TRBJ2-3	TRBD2	CASSPPTGALRGGTQYF	TGCGCCAGCAGCCCTCCCACCGGTGCGCTCCGGGGGGGGACGCAGTATTTT
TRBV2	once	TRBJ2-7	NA	CASNLGVYEQYF	TGTGCCAGCAATTTAGGAGTGTACGAGCAGTACTTC
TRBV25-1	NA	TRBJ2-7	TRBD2	CASSDPRLAGSYEQYF	TGTGCCAGCAGTGACCCGAGACTAGCGGGAAGTTACGAGCAGTACTTC
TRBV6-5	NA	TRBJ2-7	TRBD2	CASSSSREGNEQYF	TGTGCCAGCAGTTCTTCCAGGGAGGGTAACGAGCAGTACTTC
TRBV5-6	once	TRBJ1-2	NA	CASSPRGYGYTF	TGTGCCAGCAGCCCCCGGGGGTATGGCTACACCTTC
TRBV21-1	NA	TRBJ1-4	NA	CASSKWADSATNEKLFF	TGTGCCAGCAGCAAGTGGGCCGATTCTGCAACTAATGAAAAACTGTTTTTT
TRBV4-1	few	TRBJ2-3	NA	CASSQERKSPTDTQYF	TGCGCCAGCAGCCAAGAAAGAAAGAGCCCCACAGATACGCAGTATTTT
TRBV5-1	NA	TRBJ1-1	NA	CASSLTGVGTEAFF	TGCGCCAGCAGCTTGACGGGGGTCGGCACTGAAGCTTTCTTT
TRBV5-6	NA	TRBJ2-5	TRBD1	CASSFNSGGIRETQYF	TGTGCCAGCAGCTTTAATTCAGGGGGTATTCGGGAGACCCAGTACTTC
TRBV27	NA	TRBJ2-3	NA	CASSLAGNTDTQYF	TGTGCCAGCAGTTTAGCGGGAAACACAGATACGCAGTATTTT
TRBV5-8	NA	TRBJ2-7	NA	CASSLNRFEQYF	TGTGCCAGCAGCTTGAATCGGTTCGAGCAGTACTTC
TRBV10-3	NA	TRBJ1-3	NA	CAISESAGRISGNTIYF	TGTGCCATCAGTGAGTCGGCCGGGAGAATCTCTGGAAACACCATATATTTT
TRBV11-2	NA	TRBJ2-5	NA	CASSGGGSFQETQYF	TGTGCCAGCAGCGGGGGCGGGAGCTTCCAAGAGACCCAGTACTTC
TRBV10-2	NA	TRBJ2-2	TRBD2	CAIGTSGRETGELFF	TGCGCCATAGGGACTAGCGGGAGAGAAACCGGGGAGCTGTTTTTT
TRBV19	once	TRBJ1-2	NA	CASSIGRLYGYTF	TGTGCCAGTAGTATAGGCAGACTCTATGGCTACACCTTC
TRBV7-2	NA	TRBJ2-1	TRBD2	CASSLSASGYNEQFF	TGTGCCAGCAGCTTATCGGCTAGCGGTTACAATGAGCAGTTCTTC
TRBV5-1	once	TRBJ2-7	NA	CASKVGGGSYEQYF	TGCGCCAGCAAGGTGGGGGGTGGCTCCTACGAGCAGTACTTC
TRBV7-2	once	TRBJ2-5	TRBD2	CASSSTSSGGRAEETQYF	TGTGCCAGCAGCTCCACGTCTAGCGGGGGGCGAGCAGAAGAGACCCAGTACTTC
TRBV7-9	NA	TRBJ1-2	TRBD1	CASSTWDSNYGYTF	TGTGCCAGCAGCACCTGGGACAGCAACTATGGCTACACCTTC
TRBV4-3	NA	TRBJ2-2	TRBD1	CASSQEGPGGTNTGELFF	TGCGCCAGCAGCCAAGAAGGGCCAGGGGGCACGAACACCGGGGAGCTGTTTTTT
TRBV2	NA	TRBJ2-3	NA	CASKHDRNTDTQYF	TGTGCCAGCAAACACGACAGGAACACAGATACGCAGTATTTT
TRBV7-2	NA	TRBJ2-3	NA	CASSLIGERDTQYF	TGTGCCAGCAGCTTAATAGGGGAAAGAGATACGCAGTATTTT
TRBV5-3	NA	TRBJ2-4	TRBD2	CARRTSGGPLAKNIQYF	TGTGCCAGAAGGACTAGCGGGGGCCCACTAGCCAAAAACATTCAGTACTTC
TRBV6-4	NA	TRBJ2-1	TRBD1	CASSDQGDSYNEQFF	TGTGCCAGCAGTGACCAGGGGGACTCCTACAATGAGCAGTTCTTC
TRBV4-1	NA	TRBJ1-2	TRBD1	CASSSTDRALYGYTF	TGCGCCAGCAGCTCCACTGACAGGGCTCTCTATGGCTACACCTTC
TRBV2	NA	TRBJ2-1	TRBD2	CASSPPSGRANNEQFF	TGTGCCAGCAGCCCCCCTAGCGGGAGGGCAAACAATGAGCAGTTCTTC
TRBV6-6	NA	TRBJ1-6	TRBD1	CASSGKGQGPNSPLHF	TGTGCCAGCAGTGGGAAGGGACAGGGTCCCAATTCACCCCTCCACTTT
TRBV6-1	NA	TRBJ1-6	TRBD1	CASGLTGGSSPLHF	TGTGCCAGCGGATTAACAGGGGGGTCGTCACCCCTCCACTTT
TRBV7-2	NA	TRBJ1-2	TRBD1	CASSYDRGYNYGYTF	TGTGCCAGCAGCTATGACAGGGGATACAACTATGGCTACACCTTC
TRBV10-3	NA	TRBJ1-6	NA	CAIRMGQRNSPLHF	TGTGCCATCAGGATGGGGCAGCGTAATTCACCCCTCCACTTT
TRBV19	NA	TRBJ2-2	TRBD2	CASSIIPGGGELFF	TGTGCCAGTAGTATCATTCCGGGGGGCGGGGAGCTGTTTTTT
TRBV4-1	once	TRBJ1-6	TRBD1	CASSHLDRDSPLHF	TGCGCCAGCAGCCACCTGGACAGGGATTCACCCCTCCACTTT
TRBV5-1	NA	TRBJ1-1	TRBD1	CASSLGGQGASEAFF	TGCGCCAGCAGCTTGGGGGGACAGGGGGCCTCTGAAGCTTTCTTT
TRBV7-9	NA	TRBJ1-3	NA	CASRPGVQNTIYF	TGTGCCAGCAGACCAGGGGTTCAAAACACCATATATTTT
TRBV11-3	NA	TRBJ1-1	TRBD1	CASSQGGGQGAEAFF	TGTGCCAGCAGCCAGGGAGGGGGACAGGGCGCTGAAGCTTTCTTT
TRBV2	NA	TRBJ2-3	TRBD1	CAGQGAGTDTQYF	TGTGCCGGACAGGGGGCTGGGACAGATACGCAGTATTTT
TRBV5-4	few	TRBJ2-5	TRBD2	CASSLGGTSGAETQYF	TGTGCCAGCAGCTTGGGGGGGACTAGCGGGGCAGAGACCCAGTACTTC